This T cell receptor (beta chain) was observed in a study of metastatic and nonmetastatic thyroid tumors. Background on the study: Blood and tumor or nodule tissue repertoires from malignant and benign thyroid patients were compared. Overall study results and limits: Within blood and tumor, benign nodules reportedly had significantly lower TCR beta diversity than malignant thyroid tumors did.

Patients underwent thyroid surgery, and none had received any treatment before it. In the case of this clone: What it binds is not known. The CDR3 does not close with the conserved phenylalanine or tryptophan, likely indicating a read error.

After removal of 7 bases from V and 5 bases from J, the junction contained 7 bases not matched to a gene. The CDR3 runs to 13 residues. TCRdb used MiXCR to call clones anew from the PCR reads. The data contain 15,000 to 20,000 clones, more than 30% of them singletons. The specimen sequenced was tumor tissue. V and J are TRBV12-3 or TRBV12-4 and TRBJ1-2; 7 bases match TRBD1. The TCR was taken from a female donor with papillary thyroid cancer or a benign thyroid nodule (not recorded which). Some clones in this sample may be carry-over from other donors' samples. CDR3 bases: TGTGCCAGCATCCCGGACAGGCTTTATGGCTACACCTAC. Translated, it gives CASIPDRLYGYTY.